What follows are 2 T cell receptor beta chains derived from one specimen sequenced in a study of CD8 T cells in Susac syndrome. cDNA came from roughly 0.47 to 1 ug RNA primed by random hexamers. MiXCR, applied by TCRdb to the immunoSEQ multiplex PCR reads, yields one record per CDR3 protein. The table records around 130,000 distinct CDR3 sequences, less than 95% of them present only once. What was sequenced was CD4+ T cells from PBMCs. Receptors were obtained from a human donor in good health.

The rearrangement uses TRBV3-1 and TRBJ1-1, with D possibly matching TRBD1 (5 bases). The length of the CDR3 is 14 residues. Per the germline V gene, CDR1 is LGHDT and CDR2 is YNNKEL (reference sequence). V was clipped by 1 base and J by 8 bases, with 14 bases between them. In nucleotides, the CDR3 is TGTGCCAGCAGCCAAGTTCCGTTGAGGGGAGAAGCTTTCTTT. Its protein is CASSQVPLRGEAFF.

V is TRBV9 and J is TRBJ2-5; the match to TRBD2 covers 10 bases. Per the germline V gene, CDR1 is SGDLS and CDR2 is YYNGEE. This CDR3 is 16 amino acids long. V shed 2 bases and J 1 base; nucleotides not matched to a gene: 5. CDR3 amino acids: CASSVASGRTQETQYF. CDR3 DNA sequence: TGTGCCAGCAGCGTTGCTAGCGGGAGAACCCAAGAGACCCAGTACTTC.